The rows below give T cell receptor beta chains drawn from one sample of a study of cytomegalovirus exposure and HLA in healthy donors. Sequenced by immunoSEQ multiplex PCR; TCRdb stores in-frame clones only, minus some. The sample holds 100,000 to 150,000 clones, approximately 78% seen once. What was sequenced was PBMCs. The receptors come from a woman in her thirties in good health and CMV-seronegative. Each CDR3 is given with its conserved first and last residue.

v_call cdr3_aa
TRBV5-4 CASSLALYQETQYF
TRBV29-1 CSVADRGLNEQFF
TRBV9 CASSVEAGAGYEQYF
TRBV19 CASSYGGFSNQPQHF
TRBV11-3 CASSTRENTEAFF
TRBV4-1 CASSETWSGQPQHF
TRBV18 CASSPPGTAFMNTEAFF
TRBV7-3 CASSLWGGNEQFF
TRBV7-9 CSSSHLGQANTGELFF
TRBV18 CASSPRRGAGETQYF
TRBV7-2 CASTATSGGVSEQFF
TRBV9 CASSVDGLATDTQYF
TRBV6-5 CASSYSGTGGDGYTF
TRBV30 CARTTGMGGTDTQYF
TRBV5-1 CASSLEQNTGELFF
TRBV29-1 CSVGVWDISDF
TRBV5-1 CASSLGGQGYTGELFF
TRBV5-6 CASSSTQGGSLETQYF
TRBV7-2 CASRKRTGDYNSPLHF
TRBV21-1 CASSLDRVEGNTIYF
TRBV7-9 CASSGAGGGKVDGYTF
TRBV7-9 CASSLLRSSYNEQFF
TRBV9 CASSPRTGVETQYF
TRBV6-1 CASSDTSGGWGDTQYF
TRBV4-1 CASRRDRRSSYEQYF
TRBV5-1 CASRKESYEQYF
TRBV7-2 CASSLAHLASKGGELFF
TRBV28 CASSLGQGSYGYTF
TRBV4-1 CASSQRTNYGYTF
TRBV6-4 CASSPTSGTPYNEQFF
TRBV6-1 CASSETLRARREREKLFF
TRBV5-4 CASSPGTSGNPTYNEQFF
TRBV2 CASRRLAGTTYEQYF
TRBV7-2 CASSLDRPYEQYF
TRBV9 CASSVRSGTGELFF
TRBV7-9 CASSEDILNSPLHF
TRBV7-9 CASSLASLATNEKLFF
TRBV9 CASSVAAKDQGGGYTF
TRBV23-1 CASSHHGTGGSYEQYF
TRBV29-1 CSARTGVNTEAFF
TRBV18 CASSPSPGTNYGYTF
TRBV11-3 CASSLGTGPNEQFF
TRBV11-3 CASSFAAGHNNSPLHF
TRBV10-3 CAISPEGRRMNTEAFF
TRBV29-1 CSAGGTGTSAYEQYF
TRBV29-1 CSVYRRVEETQYF
TRBV5-1 CASSLTGPQTADTQYF